Below are 18 T cell receptor beta chains sequenced from a single sample in a study of T-cell reconstitution after alpha-beta-depleted transplantation in children. Unique molecular identifiers featured in how the TCRbeta library was prepared. TCRdb ran MiXCR on the PCR reads and lists one entry per CDR3 protein. Of approximately 240,000 distinct CDR3 sequences in the sample, more than 7.5% were seen once. Sequencing was performed on PBMCs from the stem cell graft donor, taken from the stem cell graft. These receptors came from a human donor who donated a stem cell graft to a child with SCID.

Many counts were recorded for this clonotype. The V call is TRBV11-1, the J call TRBJ2-2; 8 bases map to TRBD1. The length of the CDR3 is 18 residues. Per germline, CDR1 SGHAT and CDR2 FQDESV (reference sequence). V dropped 1 base and J dropped 5; count of bases not matched to a gene: 12. The CDR3 DNA is TGTGCCAGCAGCTTAGGGACCGGACAGGGTGCGAGGACCGGGGAGCTGTTTTTT. Protein: CASSLGTGQGARTGELFF.

This clonotype showed up many times. CDR3 nucleotide sequence: TGTGCCACCAGAAGATCGGAGAACACTGAAGCTTTCTTT. Its protein is CATRRSENTEAFF. The chain has TRBV24-1 and TRBJ1-1; D gene uncertain. Germline V gene data show CDR1 as KGHDR and CDR2 as SFDVKD. The ends were cut back, 7 bases at V and 1 base at J, with 9 bases in the middle. The CDR3 extends over 13 amino acids.

This clonotype was counted many times. The chain has TRBV20-1 and TRBJ2-3, with 10 bases fitting TRBD2. CDR3 size: 16 residues. V lost 7 bases, J lost 2 bases, and 12 bases stayed unmatched. Germline CDR1 reads DFQATT; CDR2 reads SNEGSKA (reference sequence). The CDR3 DNA reads as TGCAGTGGGCGGTTCCGACTAGCGGGCTACACAGATACGCAGTATTTT. This gives the protein CSGRFRLAGYTDTQYF.

This clonotype was observed many times. V is TRBV5-1 and J is TRBJ2-1; D remains ambiguous. Germline CDR1 and CDR2: SGHRS and YFSETQ. The CDR3 extends over 13 amino acids. The germline V and J ends were trimmed by 0 bases and 6 bases, with 7 bases remaining between them. CDR3 sequence: CASSLGPGNEQFF. The CDR3 nucleotides read TGCGCCAGCAGCTTGGGCCCGGGCAATGAGCAGTTCTTC.

This chain links TRBV20-1 with TRBJ2-1; 10 bases match TRBD1. Germline CDR1 and CDR2: DFQATT and SNEGSKA (reference sequence). V gave up 1 base and J gave up 6 bases; unmatched junction bases: 6. The CDR3 is made up of 15 amino acids. The CDR3 loop is CSARVRGTGANEQFF. The CDR3 bases are TGCAGTGCTAGAGTCCGCGGGACAGGGGCCAATGAGCAGTTCTTC.

This clonotype was recorded at least ten times. J is TRBJ2-6 and V is TRBV10-2; D is uncertain. CDR3 length equals 15 residues. V was pared by 0 bases and J by 0 bases, with 3 bases between. Germline loops: CDR1 WSHSY, CDR2 SAAADI. CDR3 nucleotides: TGCGCCAGCAGTGAGTCGGACTCTGGGGCCAACGTCCTGACTTTC. Translation gives CASSESDSGANVLTF.

This clonotype was seen many times. V is TRBV7-9 and J is TRBJ1-5; no clear D. V was clipped by 1 base and J by 7 bases, with 11 bases between them. The CDR3 loop spans 14 amino acids. Germline loops: CDR1 SEHNR, CDR2 FQNEAQ (reference sequence). The CDR3 nucleotides read TGTGCCAGCAGCTTAGGTCTGGGAACACAGCCCCAGCATTTT. It specifies CASSLGLGTQPQHF.

This clonotype was observed at least ten times. The V and J genes are TRBV6-1 and TRBJ1-6; the D gene is possibly TRBD1 (5 bases). V gave up 6 bases and J gave up 11 bases, with 26 bases separating them. Germline V lookup: CDR1 MNHNS, CDR2 SASEGT. CDR3 size: 17 residues. The CDR3 is CASRQPRGALKGTPLHF. The CDR3 DNA follows: TGTGCCAGCAGACAACCTCGAGGGGCCTTGAAGGGGACACCCCTCCACTTT.

This clonotype was found many times. This sequence joins TRBV7-3 and TRBJ2-3; D is undetermined. V was shortened by 3 bases and J by 4 bases, with 8 bases between the two germline ends. The CDR3 is made up of 13 amino acids. Germline V gene sequence: CDR1 SGHTA, CDR2 FQGTGA. As DNA, the CDR3 is TGTGCCAGCAGCTTCCGGAAGGCAGATACGCAGTATTTT. Amino acids: CASSFRKADTQYF.

The table lists this clonotype with many counts. The chain recombines TRBV2 with TRBJ2-3, with TRBD1 matching 8 bases. From germline, CDR1 is SNHLY and CDR2 FYNNEI. The length of the CDR3 is 17 residues. V gave up 5 bases and J gave up 3 bases; unmatched junction bases: 13. CDR3 sequence: CASSSPPDRGETDTQYF. DNA for the CDR3: TGTGCCAGCAGTTCCCCCCCCGACAGGGGAGAGACAGATACGCAGTATTTT.

This clonotype was seen repeatedly, ten times or more. The V gene is TRBV18, the J gene TRBJ2-3; D perhaps matches TRBD2 (6 bases). V lost 6 bases, J lost 2 bases, and 15 bases lay in between. CDR3 length: 15 residues. CDR1 and CDR2 from the germline V gene are KGHSH and LQKENI. Here the CDR3 reads CASSQAGRNTDTQYF. The CDR3 DNA sequence: TGTGCCAGCTCCCAAGCGGGCAGAAACACAGATACGCAGTATTTT.

This clonotype has a count of ten or more. The rearrangement links TRBV5-1 to TRBJ2-6; the match to TRBD1 covers 8 bases. The CDR3 runs 13 residues. The ends lost 3 bases at V and 18 bases at J; junction bases unmatched: 11. Germline lookup yields CDR1 SGHRS and CDR2 YFSETQ. The CDR3 is CASSYDIAGTGTF. For the CDR3, the DNA is TGCGCCAGCAGCTATGATATTGCCGGGACAGGGACTTTC.

The sample holds many counts of this clonotype. The chain combines TRBV4-2 with TRBJ2-5; the D gene is possibly TRBD2 (5 bases). Germline CDR1 LGHNA, CDR2 YNFKEQ. This CDR3 has 14 residues. V shed 4 bases and J shed 4 bases, with 13 bases lying between them. CDR3 residues: CASSRIKGVETQYF. The DNA of the CDR3 is TGTGCCAGCAGCCGGATAAAGGGAGTAGAGACCCAGTACTTC.

This clonotype was seen more than once but under ten times. The chain combines TRBV12-5 with TRBJ2-7; TRBD2 is a possible D gene (6 bases). Germline V gene sequence: CDR1 LGHNT, CDR2 FRNRAP. Trimming pared 3 bases from V and 2 bases from J, leaving 20 bases between. CDR3 length: 17 amino acids. This CDR3 reads CASGFAGRDGSPYEQYF. The CDR3 DNA is TGTGCTAGTGGTTTCGCCGGGCGGGACGGTTCCCCCTACGAGCAGTACTTC.

About this clonotype itself: A much larger clone is a single base away; this may be a read error. V usage is TRBV6-2 or TRBV6-3 and J usage is TRBJ1-2; possible D gene TRBD1, 5 bases. The germline gives CDR1 MNHEY, CDR2 SVGEGT. The CDR3 sequence is 12 residues long. The CDR3 DNA reads as TGTGCCAGCAGACCTCGACAGTATGGCGACACCTTC. This encodes CASRPRQYGDTF.

This clonotype was seen repeatedly, ten times or more. The chain is built from TRBV20-1 and TRBJ1-3; 8 bases map to TRBD1. There are 14 residues in the CDR3. CDR1 and CDR2 (germline): DFQATT, SNEGSKA (reference sequence). V lost 0 bases, J lost 4 bases, and 2 bases stayed unmatched. The DNA for the CDR3 is TGCAGTGCTAGAGACCCAGGGGGCGGAAACACCATATATTTT. Protein product: CSARDPGGGNTIYF.

In this sample, this clonotype turned up many times. J is TRBJ2-1 and V is TRBV5-1; D uncertain. This CDR3 region has 17 residues. Trimming took off 4 bases at V and 0 bases at J, with 17 bases between the two ends. CDR1 is SGHRS and CDR2 is YFSETQ in the germline V gene. CDR3 bases: TGCGCCAGCAGCCTGACATTGACCACAAGCTCCTACAATGAGCAGTTCTTC. It codes for CASSLTLTTSSYNEQFF.

At least ten counts were recorded for this clonotype. The chain uses TRBV4-3 and TRBJ2-7; maybe TRBD2 (5 bases). Germline V CDR1 and CDR2: LGHNA, YSLEER. The CDR3 is 16 amino acids. Trimming left V 0 bases short and J 4 bases short, with 16 bases between. The CDR3 spells CASSQDWAASWYEQYF. In DNA form, the CDR3 reads TGCGCCAGCAGCCAAGATTGGGCGGCTAGCTGGTACGAGCAGTACTTC.